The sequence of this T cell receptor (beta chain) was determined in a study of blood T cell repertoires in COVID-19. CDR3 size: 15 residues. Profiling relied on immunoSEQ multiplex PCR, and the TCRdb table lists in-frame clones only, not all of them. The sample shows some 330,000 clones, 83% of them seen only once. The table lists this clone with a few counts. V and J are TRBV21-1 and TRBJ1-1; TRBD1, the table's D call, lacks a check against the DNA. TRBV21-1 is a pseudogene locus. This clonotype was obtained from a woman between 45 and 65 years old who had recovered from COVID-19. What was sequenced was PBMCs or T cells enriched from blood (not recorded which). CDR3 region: CASSKERRRDIRAFF. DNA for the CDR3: TGTGCCAGCAGCAAAGAAAGACGAAGGGACATCAGAGCTTTCTTT.